The 26 T cell receptor beta chains below all came from one sample that was sequenced in a study of cytomegalovirus exposure and HLA in healthy donors. The PCR made use of 60 Vbeta and 13 Jbeta primers. Clones were sequenced by immunoSEQ multiplex PCR, and TCRdb holds only the in-frame ones, with some missing. Of 140,000 to 150,000 clones listed, more than 70% were seen once; the top ten hold 1.5% to 2%. Sequenced material: PBMCs. The source of these receptors is a woman between 35 and 50 years old in good health and CMV-seronegative.

The V gene is TRBV30, the J gene TRBJ1-1; D gene ambiguous. The CDR3 spans 14 residues. V was trimmed by 0 bases and J by 5 bases, leaving 13 bases between them. CDR1 is GTSNPN and CDR2 is SVGIG in the germline V gene (reference sequence). The CDR3 reads CAWSVAPRRTEAFF. CDR3 nucleotide sequence: TGTGCCTGGAGTGTCGCGCCCCGGAGAACTGAAGCTTTCTTT.

The chain is built from TRBV6-5 and TRBJ2-7, with D maybe TRBD2 (5 bases). Looked up from germline, CDR1 is MNHEY and CDR2 is SVGAGI. Deletions cut 0 bases from V and 3 bases from J, with 12 bases between. CDR3 length equals 15 residues. The CDR3 reads CASSYSTGRGYEQYF. In DNA, the CDR3 is TGTGCCAGCAGTTACTCGACCGGACGGGGCTACGAGCAGTACTTC.

The gene calls are TRBV2 and TRBJ2-7; possibly TRBD1 for D (5 bases). Trimming stripped 0 bases from V and 1 base from J, with 13 bases between. This CDR3 is 16 amino acids long. Germline CDR1 SNHLY, CDR2 FYNNEI. The CDR3 protein is CASSEALGAHSYEQYF. CDR3 nucleotides: TGTGCCAGCAGTGAAGCGCTTGGGGCCCATTCCTACGAGCAGTACTTC.

This clone was detected a few times. The V and J genes are TRBV6-5 and TRBJ1-5, with D possibly TRBD1 on 5 matching bases. The CDR3 covers 14 residues. CDR1 is MNHEY and CDR2 is SVGAGI in the germline V gene. V was cut by 4 bases and J by 2 bases, with 9 bases left in between. CDR3 amino acids: CASSFRVGNQPQHF. The DNA of the CDR3 is TGTGCCAGCAGTTTCAGGGTGGGCAATCAGCCCCAGCATTTT.

This sequence joins TRBV7-2 and TRBJ1-2; D gene ambiguous. The CDR3 has 13 residues. Germline V CDR1 and CDR2: SGHTA, FQGNSA. Trimming cost V 6 bases and J 1 base, with 9 bases left between them. This CDR3 is CASSKTVNYGYTF. DNA of the CDR3: TGTGCCAGCAGTAAAACGGTTAACTATGGCTACACCTTC.

The chain recombines TRBV5-1 with TRBJ2-1; 12 bases line up with TRBD1. The CDR3 runs to 17 residues. Germline CDR1 is SGHRS and CDR2 is YFSETQ. Trimming at V came to 4 bases and at J to 6 bases, leaving 11 bases not matched to a gene. The CDR3: CASSPRDRGRFGNEQFF. Written as DNA, the CDR3 is TGCGCCAGCAGCCCCCGGGACAGGGGGCGCTTTGGCAATGAGCAGTTCTTC. Combining the CDR3 with reference TRBV5-1 and TRBJ2-1 gives the whole variable domain KAGVTQTPRYLIKTRGQQVTLSCSPISGHRSVSWYQQTPGQGLQFLFEYFSETQRNKGNFPGRFSGRQFSNSRSEMNVSTLELGDSALYLCASSPRDRGRFGNEQFFGPGTRLTVL.

The chain employs TRBV5-1 and TRBJ1-2; a possible D gene is TRBD1 (6 bases). V lost 4 bases and J lost 5, with 24 bases in between. The CDR3 totals 17 residues. Germline CDR1 is SGHRS and CDR2 is YFSETQ. CDR3 sequence (DNA): TGCGCCAGCAGCCTTCATCGGACAGAGAGGAAGTTATATGGCTACACCTTC. Translated: CASSLHRTERKLYGYTF.

The chain combines TRBV28 with TRBJ2-1; 11 positions match TRBD2. V was pared by 7 bases and J by 3 bases, with 11 bases of the junction left unmatched. Germline V gives CDR1 MDHEN, CDR2 SYDVKM. There are 17 residues in the CDR3. This CDR3 is CASKKTSGGFFYNEQFF. Here the CDR3 DNA reads TGTGCCAGCAAAAAAACTAGCGGGGGTTTTTTCTACAATGAGCAGTTCTTC.

This rearrangement joins TRBV7-9 to TRBJ2-1; 9 bases align to TRBD1. CDR1 SEHNR and CDR2 FQNEAQ come from the germline V gene (reference sequence). The trim removed 5 bases at V and 15 bases at J, leaving 11 bases unmatched. The CDR3 runs 13 residues. The CDR3 coding sequence is TGTGCCAGCAGCCCGACGGGACAGGGAGTGGGGTTCTTC. This encodes CASSPTGQGVGFF. The full variable domain, completed using reference TRBV7-9 and TRBJ2-1, is DTGVSQNPRHKITKRGQNVTFRCDPISEHNRLYWYRQTLGQGPEFLTYFQNEAQLEKSRLLSDRFSAERPKGSFSTLEIQRTEQGDSAMYLCASSPTGQGVGFFGPGTRLTVL.

The chain's CDR3 is CASSSHLGRYTF. CDR3 bases: TGTGCCAGCAGCTCTCATCTAGGCCGTTACACCTTC. The chain employs TRBV7-2 and TRBJ1-2, with unresolved D. Trimming removed 4 bases at V and 11 bases at J, with 14 bases between. This CDR3 region has 12 residues. The germline V gene encodes CDR1 SGHTA and CDR2 FQGNSA.

The chain recombines TRBV11-2 with TRBJ1-2; D may be TRBD1 (5 bases). Trimming removed 5 bases at V and 1 base at J, with 8 bases between. Looked up from germline, CDR1 is SGHAT and CDR2 is FQNNGV. This CDR3 has 13 amino acids. In nucleotides, the CDR3 is TGTGCCAGCAGCCAGGGCTTTAACTATGGCTACACCTTC. This gives the protein CASSQGFNYGYTF.

The rearrangement joins TRBV27 to TRBJ2-1; unclear D gene. Trimming took 4 bases from V and 0 from J, leaving 19 bases between them. Germline lookup yields CDR1 MNHEY and CDR2 SMNVEV (reference sequence). The CDR3 consists of 18 residues. The CDR3 here is CASSSLINRAPSYNEQFF. The CDR3 DNA is TGTGCCAGCAGTTCCCTCATAAACCGTGCGCCCTCCTACAATGAGCAGTTCTTC.

V is TRBV14 and J is TRBJ2-2; 9 bases are a match to TRBD1. The junction had 10 bases not matched to a gene; V was cut back by 3 bases and J by 2 bases. CDR3 length: 18 residues. Germline V gene lookup returns CDR1 SGHDN and CDR2 FVKESK. In DNA form, the CDR3 reads TGTGCCAGCAGCCAGGGACAGGGTGGTTGGTTCAACACCGGGGAGCTGTTTTTT. Encoded protein: CASSQGQGGWFNTGELFF.

This clone was observed a single time. This sequence joins TRBV18 and TRBJ2-5; 8 nucleotides line up with TRBD1. This CDR3 has 14 residues. In germline, CDR1 is KGHSH, CDR2 LQKENI. Trimming took 3 bases from V and 5 from J; bases not matched to a gene: 5. This CDR3 is CASSPRDRRETQYF. CDR3 in DNA: TGTGCCAGCTCACCGCGGGACAGGCGGGAGACCCAGTACTTC.

The rearrangement uses TRBV5-4 and TRBJ2-7, with D perhaps TRBD1 (6 bases). CDR3 length: 16 residues. V lost 1 base, J lost 5 bases, and 19 bases lay in between. CDR1 SGHNT and CDR2 YYREEE come from the germline V gene (reference sequence). The CDR3 sequence is CASSLYARGWVHEQYF. The CDR3, as DNA: TGTGCCAGCAGCTTGTACGCGAGGGGGTGGGTGCACGAGCAGTACTTC.

V gene TRBV5-6 combines with J gene TRBJ2-7; no clear D gene. The CDR3 length is 16 residues. Trimming took 3 bases from V and 0 from J, leaving 16 bases between them. Looked up from germline, CDR1 is SGHDT and CDR2 is YYEEEE. This chain's CDR3 is CASSSNPLVHSYEQYF. CDR3 DNA: TGTGCCAGCAGCTCAAACCCACTCGTCCACTCCTACGAGCAGTACTTC.

The chain carries TRBV6-6 and TRBJ2-5, with 10 bases that match TRBD2. This CDR3 is built from 14 residues. Losses at the gene ends were 6 bases for V and 2 bases for J; bases not matched to a gene: 3. Germline lookup yields CDR1 MNHNY and CDR2 SVGAGI (reference sequence). CDR3 sequence reads: CASRSTSGQETQYF. The CDR3 DNA is TGTGCCAGCAGGTCGACTAGCGGGCAAGAGACCCAGTACTTC.

The chain links TRBV19 to TRBJ1-4; 9 bases are a match to TRBD1. The germline CDR1 and CDR2 sequences are LNHDA and SQIVND (reference sequence). CDR3 length: 15 amino acids. J lost 8 bases, V lost 6 bases, and 10 bases had no gene match. DNA of the CDR3: TGTGCCAGTAGCGGAACAGGGGGCAAGCGGGAAAAACTGTTTTTT. Its translation is CASSGTGGKREKLFF.

The V call is TRBV14, the J call TRBJ2-7, with D unclear. The V gene lost 0 bases and the J gene lost 7 bases, with 10 bases spanning the gap. Germline assignment: CDR1 SGHDN and CDR2 FVKESK. The CDR3 runs to 13 residues. The CDR3 region is CASSQDHVREQYF. The CDR3 nucleotides are TGTGCCAGCAGCCAAGATCACGTTCGGGAGCAGTACTTC.

About this clone itself: The same CDR3 arises from other DNA sequences in this sample as well. The chain links TRBV5-4 to TRBJ1-2, with 9 bases aligning to TRBD1. The V gene end was trimmed by 1 base and the J gene end by 3 bases; junction bases not matched to a gene: 7. Germline V gene data show CDR1 as SGHNT and CDR2 as YYREEE (reference sequence). CDR3 length: 16 residues. The CDR3 region is CASSLYPGQGHYGYTF. CDR3 bases: TGTGCCAGCAGCTTGTACCCGGGACAGGGACACTATGGCTACACCTTC.

This clone showed up just a few times. The chain uses TRBV10-3 and TRBJ1-3; D is unclear. Deletions cut 7 bases from V and 0 bases from J, with 13 bases between. Germline V gene sequence: CDR1 ENHRY, CDR2 SYGVKD. The CDR3 sequence is 15 residues long. The CDR3 loop reads CAITPGVSSGNTIYF. The CDR3 DNA follows: TGTGCCATCACCCCGGGAGTGAGCTCTGGAAACACCATATATTTT.

The rearrangement uses TRBV2 and TRBJ1-3; D gene unclear. This CDR3 has 13 amino acids. V was pared by 8 bases and J by 0 bases, with 8 bases between. In germline, CDR1 is SNHLY, CDR2 FYNNEI. The CDR3 sequence: CASEGVSGNTIYF. The CDR3 region has the DNA TGTGCCAGCGAGGGTGTCTCTGGAAACACCATATATTTT.

As DNA, the CDR3 is TGTGCCAGCAGCGGGAGGACAGGGAATGGCTACACCTTC. This codes for CASSGRTGNGYTF. V usage is TRBV7-8 and J usage is TRBJ1-2; 8 bases are a match to TRBD1. Germline CDR1 reads SGHVS; CDR2 reads FQNEAQ. The V gene end was trimmed by 5 bases and the J gene end by 6 bases; junction bases not matched to a gene: 5. This CDR3 has 13 residues.

The V and J genes are TRBV27 and TRBJ1-2; D is perhaps TRBD1 (5 bases). This CDR3 is 14 amino acids long. CDR1 is MNHEY, CDR2 SMNVEV, per germline (reference sequence). With 3 bases removed from V and 1 base from J, the gap between germline ends came to 9 bases. CDR3 residues: CASSFGGINYGYTF. The CDR3 region has the DNA TGTGCCAGCAGTTTTGGGGGGATTAACTATGGCTACACCTTC.

CDR3 sequence: CASRKDPGGNYGYTF. CDR3 nucleotides: TGTGCCAGCAGGAAGGATCCAGGGGGGAACTATGGCTACACCTTC. The chain carries TRBV6-1 and TRBJ1-2; TRBD1 matches 7 bases. The CDR3 length is 15 residues. CDR1 and CDR2 from the germline V gene are MNHNS and SASEGT. V lost 6 bases, J lost 2 bases, and 9 bases stayed unmatched.

The CDR3, as DNA: TGTGCCAGTAGTATAGAAAGAGTGTGGGACAGGGCCTACGAGCAGTACTTC. This translates into CASSIERVWDRAYEQYF. The chain has TRBV19 and TRBJ2-7, with 9 positions matching TRBD1. Germline CDR1 LNHDA, CDR2 SQIVND (reference sequence). This CDR3 contains 17 residues. J lost 2 bases, V lost 0 bases, and 8 bases had no gene match.